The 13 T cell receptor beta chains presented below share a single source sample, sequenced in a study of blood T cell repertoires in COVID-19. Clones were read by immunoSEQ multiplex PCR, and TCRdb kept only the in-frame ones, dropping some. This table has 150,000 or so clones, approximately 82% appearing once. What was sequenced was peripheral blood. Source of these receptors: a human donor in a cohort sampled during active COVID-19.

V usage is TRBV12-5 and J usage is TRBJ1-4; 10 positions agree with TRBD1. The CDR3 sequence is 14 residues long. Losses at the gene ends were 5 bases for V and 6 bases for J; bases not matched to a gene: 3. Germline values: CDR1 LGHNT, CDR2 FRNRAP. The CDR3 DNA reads TGTGCTAGTGGTCCCGGGACAGGGGATGAAAAACTGTTTTTT. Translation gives CASGPGTGDEKLFF.

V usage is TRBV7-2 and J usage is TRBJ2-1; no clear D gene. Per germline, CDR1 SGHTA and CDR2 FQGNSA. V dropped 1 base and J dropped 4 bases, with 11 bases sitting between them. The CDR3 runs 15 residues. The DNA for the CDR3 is TGTGCCAGCAGCTTAGAGAGATCCAGGTACAATGAGCAGTTCTTC. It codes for CASSLERSRYNEQFF. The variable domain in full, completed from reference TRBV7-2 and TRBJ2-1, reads GAGVSQSPSNKVTEKGKDVELRCDPISGHTALYWYRQSLGQGLEFLIYFQGNSAPDKSGLPSDRFSAERTGGSVSTLTIQRTQQEDSAVYLCASSLERSRYNEQFFGPGTRLTVL.

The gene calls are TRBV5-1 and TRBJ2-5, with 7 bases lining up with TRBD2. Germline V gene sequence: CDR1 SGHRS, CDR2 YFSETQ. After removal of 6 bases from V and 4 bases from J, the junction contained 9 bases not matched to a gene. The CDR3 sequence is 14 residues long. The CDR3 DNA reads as TGCGCCAGCAAGAGGGAGGGTCCGCGAGAGACCCAGTACTTC. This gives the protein CASKREGPRETQYF.

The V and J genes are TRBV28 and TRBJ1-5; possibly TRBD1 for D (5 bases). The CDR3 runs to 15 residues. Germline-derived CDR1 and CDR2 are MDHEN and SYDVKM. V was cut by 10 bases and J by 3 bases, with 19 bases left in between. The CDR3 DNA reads TGTGCCACTTACGACCGGACATTCTACAATCAGCCCCAGCATTTT. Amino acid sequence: CATYDRTFYNQPQHF.

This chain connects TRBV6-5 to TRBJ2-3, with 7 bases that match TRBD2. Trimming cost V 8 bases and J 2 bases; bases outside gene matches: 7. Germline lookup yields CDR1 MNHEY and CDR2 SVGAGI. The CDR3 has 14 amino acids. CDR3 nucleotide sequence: TGTGCCAGCGGGTCTAGCGGACCCACAGATACGCAGTATTTT. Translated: CASGSSGPTDTQYF.

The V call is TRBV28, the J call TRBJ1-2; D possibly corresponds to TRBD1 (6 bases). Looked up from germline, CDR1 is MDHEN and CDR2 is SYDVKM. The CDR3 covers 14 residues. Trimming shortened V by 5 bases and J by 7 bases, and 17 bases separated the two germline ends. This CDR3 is CASSPPGGARGYTF. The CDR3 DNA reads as TGTGCCAGCAGTCCCCCGGGGGGGGCGCGTGGCTACACCTTC.

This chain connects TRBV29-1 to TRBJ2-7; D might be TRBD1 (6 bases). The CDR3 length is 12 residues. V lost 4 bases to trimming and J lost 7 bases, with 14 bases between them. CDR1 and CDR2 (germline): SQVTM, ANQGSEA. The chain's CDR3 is CSVGDIWGEQYF. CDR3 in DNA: TGCAGCGTTGGGGACATATGGGGAGAGCAGTACTTC.

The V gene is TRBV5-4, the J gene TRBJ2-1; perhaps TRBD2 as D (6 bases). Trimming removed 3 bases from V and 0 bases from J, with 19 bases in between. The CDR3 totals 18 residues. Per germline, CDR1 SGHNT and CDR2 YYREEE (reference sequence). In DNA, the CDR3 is TGTGCCAGCAGCTCGGGTCCACCGGGAGTGAGCTCCTACAATGAGCAGTTCTTC. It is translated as CASSSGPPGVSSYNEQFF.

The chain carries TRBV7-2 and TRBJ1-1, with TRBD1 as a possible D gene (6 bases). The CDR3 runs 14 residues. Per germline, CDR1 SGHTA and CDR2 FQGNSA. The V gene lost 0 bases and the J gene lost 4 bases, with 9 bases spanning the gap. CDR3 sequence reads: CASSLAKGGTEAFF. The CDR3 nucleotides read TGTGCCAGCAGCTTAGCAAAAGGGGGCACTGAAGCTTTCTTT.

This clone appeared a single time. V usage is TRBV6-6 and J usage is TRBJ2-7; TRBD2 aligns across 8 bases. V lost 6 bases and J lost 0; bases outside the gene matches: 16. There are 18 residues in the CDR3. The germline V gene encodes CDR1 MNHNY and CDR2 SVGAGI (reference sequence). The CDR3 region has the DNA TGTGCCAGCAGGCGAATAGTCCGGACTAGCCCCTTCTCCTACGAGCAGTACTTC. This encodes CASRRIVRTSPFSYEQYF.

Written as DNA, the CDR3 is TGTGCCAGCAGCTTATCCGGACAGGCCTATGGCTACACCTTC. Its translation: CASSLSGQAYGYTF. The rearrangement uses TRBV7-2 and TRBJ1-2, with TRBD1 matching 7 bases. The germline V gene encodes CDR1 SGHTA and CDR2 FQGNSA. V gave up 2 bases and J gave up 4 bases; unmatched junction bases: 4. This CDR3 has 14 residues.

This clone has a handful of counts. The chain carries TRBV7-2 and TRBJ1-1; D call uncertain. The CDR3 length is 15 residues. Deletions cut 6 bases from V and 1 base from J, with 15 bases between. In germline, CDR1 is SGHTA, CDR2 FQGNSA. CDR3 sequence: CASRLLVMRNTEAFF. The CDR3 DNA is TGTGCCAGCAGGCTCCTAGTAATGCGGAACACTGAAGCTTTCTTT.

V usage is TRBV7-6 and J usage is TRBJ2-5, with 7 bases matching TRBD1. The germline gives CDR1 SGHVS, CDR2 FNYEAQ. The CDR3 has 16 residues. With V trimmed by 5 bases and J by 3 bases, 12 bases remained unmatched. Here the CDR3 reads CASSHADRPGKETQYF. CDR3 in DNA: TGTGCCAGCAGCCACGCGGACAGGCCTGGAAAAGAGACCCAGTACTTC.